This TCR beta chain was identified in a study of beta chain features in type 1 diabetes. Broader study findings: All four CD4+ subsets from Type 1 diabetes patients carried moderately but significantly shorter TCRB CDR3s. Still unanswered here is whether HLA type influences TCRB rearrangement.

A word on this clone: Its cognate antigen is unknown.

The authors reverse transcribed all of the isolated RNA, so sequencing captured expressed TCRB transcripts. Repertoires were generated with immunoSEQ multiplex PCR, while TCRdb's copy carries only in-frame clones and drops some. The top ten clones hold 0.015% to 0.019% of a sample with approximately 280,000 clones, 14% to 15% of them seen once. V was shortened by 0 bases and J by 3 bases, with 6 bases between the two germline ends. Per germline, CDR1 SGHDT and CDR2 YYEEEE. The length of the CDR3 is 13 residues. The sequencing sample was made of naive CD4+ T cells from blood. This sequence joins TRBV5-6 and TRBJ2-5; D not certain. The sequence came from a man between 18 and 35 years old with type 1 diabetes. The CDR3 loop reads CASSLVLEETQYF. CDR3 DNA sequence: TGTGCCAGCAGCTTGGTATTAGAAGAGACCCAGTACTTC.